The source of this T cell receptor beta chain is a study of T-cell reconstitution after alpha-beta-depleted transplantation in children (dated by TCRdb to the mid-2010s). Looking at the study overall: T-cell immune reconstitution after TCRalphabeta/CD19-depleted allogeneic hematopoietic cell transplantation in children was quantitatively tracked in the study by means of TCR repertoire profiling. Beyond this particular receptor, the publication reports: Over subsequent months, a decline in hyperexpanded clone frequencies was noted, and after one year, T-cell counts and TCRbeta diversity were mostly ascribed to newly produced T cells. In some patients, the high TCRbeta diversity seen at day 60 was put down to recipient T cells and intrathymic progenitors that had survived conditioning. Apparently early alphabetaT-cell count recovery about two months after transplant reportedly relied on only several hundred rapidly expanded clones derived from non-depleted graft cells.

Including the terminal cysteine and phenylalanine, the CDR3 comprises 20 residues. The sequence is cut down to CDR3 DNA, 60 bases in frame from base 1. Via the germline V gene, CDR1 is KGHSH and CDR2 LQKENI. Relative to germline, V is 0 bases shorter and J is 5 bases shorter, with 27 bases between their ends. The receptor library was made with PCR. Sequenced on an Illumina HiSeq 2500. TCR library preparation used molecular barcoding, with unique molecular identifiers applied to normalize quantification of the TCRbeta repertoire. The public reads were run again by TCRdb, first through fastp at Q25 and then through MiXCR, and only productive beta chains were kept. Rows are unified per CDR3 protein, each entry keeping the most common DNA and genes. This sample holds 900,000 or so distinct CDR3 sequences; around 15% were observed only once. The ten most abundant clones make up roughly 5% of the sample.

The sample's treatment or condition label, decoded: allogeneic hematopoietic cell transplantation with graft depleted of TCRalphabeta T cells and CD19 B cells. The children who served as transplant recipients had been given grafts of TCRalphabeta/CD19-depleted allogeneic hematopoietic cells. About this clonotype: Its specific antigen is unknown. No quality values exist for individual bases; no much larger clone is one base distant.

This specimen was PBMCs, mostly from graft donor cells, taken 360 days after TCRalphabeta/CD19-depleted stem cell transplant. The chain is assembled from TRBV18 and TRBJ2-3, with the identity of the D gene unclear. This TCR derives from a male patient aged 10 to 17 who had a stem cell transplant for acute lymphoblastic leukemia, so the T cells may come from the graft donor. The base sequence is TGTGCCAGCTCACCACCGAGAACCCCCCAAGCAGTGATGTTCGGAGATACGCAGTATTTT. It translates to CASSPPRTPQAVMFGDTQYF.